The clone carrying this T cell receptor beta chain was detected ten times or more. The antigen is undetermined. Using its own MiXCR run on the reads, TCRdb lists one record per CDR3 protein. The sample contains fewer than 1,000,000 distinct CDR3 sequences, about 33% of which appear only once. The source of the sample is a study of T cell repertoires in cytomegalovirus infection. Whole-study context: Use of recently identified HLA-C-restricted and well-studied HLA-B-restricted CMV epitopes was part of the study. Evidence of both CMV infection and a matching HLA type came from public TCR beta signatures.

Germline CDR1 and CDR2: SGHVS and FNYEAQ. Trimming took 1 base from V and 2 from J, leaving 14 bases between them. This CDR3 is built from 16 residues. Whole-study findings and limits: Cumulated frequencies of public TCR beta families served to identify carriers of CMV plus the relevant HLA. HLA-C-restricted CMV-specific TCR beta clonotypes prevailed in the ex vivo response.

The receptor was isolated from a human donor in good health (CMV status not recorded). Some clones in this sample may be carry-over from other donors' samples. This chain links TRBV7-6 with TRBJ1-1; D gene ambiguous. The sequences come from cultured CD8+ T cells from PBMCs, collected from culture after CMV antigen stimulation. The CDR3: CASSLGVWGGNTEAFF. CDR3 nucleotides: TGTGCCAGCAGCTTAGGAGTGTGGGGAGGAAACACTGAAGCTTTCTTT.